This entry lists 29 T cell receptor beta chains sequenced from one sample in a study of blood T cell repertoires in COVID-19. Sequenced by immunoSEQ multiplex PCR; TCRdb stores in-frame clones only, minus some. Of fewer than 65,000 clones listed, around 87% are singletons. Sequenced material: peripheral blood. Receptor source: a man aged 55-75 years with acute or convalescent COVID-19.

The rearrangement links TRBV4-2 to TRBJ2-2; 10 bases are a match to TRBD1. This CDR3 is 21 amino acids long. V dropped 4 bases and J dropped 1; count of bases not matched to a gene: 18. CDR1 and CDR2 from the germline V gene are LGHNA and YNFKEQ. The CDR3 here is CASSPYPGTGDTNLNTGELFF. The CDR3 nucleotides read TGTGCCAGCAGCCCTTACCCCGGGACAGGGGATACAAACCTGAACACCGGGGAGCTGTTTTTT.

The chain joins TRBV19 to TRBJ2-1; D might be TRBD2 (5 bases). Trimming cost V 3 bases and J 9 bases, with 9 bases left between them. The germline V gene has CDR1 LNHDA and CDR2 SQIVND (reference sequence). The CDR3 is 12 amino acids. This CDR3 reads CASSIAGSEQFF. As DNA, the CDR3 is TGTGCCAGTAGTATTGCGGGCTCTGAGCAGTTCTTC. The entire variable domain, with the rest obtained from reference TRBV19 and TRBJ2-1, is as follows: DGGITQSPKYLFRKEGQNVTLSCEQNLNHDAMYWYRQDPGQGLRLIYYSQIVNDFQKGDIAEGYSVSREKKESFPLTVTSAQKNPTAFYLCASSIAGSEQFFGPGTRLTVL.

This clone has more than one count but fewer than ten. The chain links TRBV4-3 to TRBJ2-2; D ambiguous. This CDR3 comprises 15 residues. Germline CDR1 is LGHNA and CDR2 is YSLEER. Trimming took off 0 bases at V and 2 bases at J, with 7 bases between the two ends. The CDR3 reads CASSQEARNTGELFF. In DNA, the CDR3 is TGCGCCAGCAGCCAAGAAGCGAGAAACACCGGGGAGCTGTTTTTT.

The chain joins TRBV21-1 to TRBJ1-1; the DNA was not used to check the table's D call, TRBD1. TRBV21-1 is labeled a pseudogene. The CDR3 is made up of 14 amino acids. The chain's CDR3 is CASSSWAIPTEAFF. As DNA, the CDR3 is TGTGCCAGCAGCAGCTGGGCCATCCCCACTGAAGCTTTCTTT.

A word on this clone: Other DNA sequences from this sample encode an identical CDR3 as well. The V and J genes are TRBV5-4 and TRBJ2-5; D is ambiguous. This CDR3 is 13 amino acids long. The germline CDR1 and CDR2 sequences are SGHNT and YYREEE (reference sequence). Trimming pared 1 base from V and 2 bases from J, leaving 6 bases between. The CDR3 DNA follows: TGTGCCAGCAGCTTGACTATACAAGAGACCCAGTACTTC. Translated, it gives CASSLTIQETQYF.

The rearrangement joins TRBV9 to TRBJ2-3, with TRBD2 matching over 7 bases. Unmatched junction bases numbered 7, after V lost 3 bases and J lost 0 bases. Germline values: CDR1 SGDLS, CDR2 YYNGEE. The CDR3 covers 16 residues. The CDR3 nucleotides read TGTGCCAGCAGCGCCCGACTAGCTCCCAGCACAGATACGCAGTATTTT. Its translation is CASSARLAPSTDTQYF.

DNA of the CDR3: TGTGCCAGCAGCGTAGTAGGGGGCCAAAGCACAGATACGCAGTATTTT. Protein sequence: CASSVVGGQSTDTQYF. The rearrangement links TRBV9 to TRBJ2-3; 7 bases align to TRBD1. The ends lost 0 bases at V and 0 bases at J; junction bases unmatched: 4. Germline CDR1 and CDR2: SGDLS and YYNGEE. The CDR3 has 16 amino acids.

The chain employs TRBV6-2 or TRBV6-3 and TRBJ1-1, with TRBD1 matching over 8 bases. Germline assignment: CDR1 MNHEY and CDR2 SVGEGT. With 5 bases clipped from V and 0 bases from J, the junction kept 2 bases outside the gene matches. The CDR3 is 14 amino acids. CDR3 protein: CASSRQGLNTEAFF. The CDR3 DNA sequence: TGTGCCAGCAGTCGACAGGGGCTGAACACTGAAGCTTTCTTT.

The rearrangement links TRBV3-1 (or the pseudogene TRBV3-2) to TRBJ1-5; D is perhaps TRBD1 (5 bases). The V gene's germline CDR1 is LGHDT and CDR2 YNNKEL (reference sequence). The CDR3 spans 14 residues. Trimming cost V 0 bases and J 4 bases, with 7 bases left between them. CDR3 bases: TGTGCCAGCAGCCAAGACGGGGGGAATCAGCCCCAGCATTTT. Protein product: CASSQDGGNQPQHF.

The sample holds one count of this clone. The J gene is TRBJ2-4, the V gene TRBV28, with no clear D. Deletions cut 7 bases from V and 0 bases from J, with 10 bases between. The CDR3 runs 14 residues. The germline V gene has CDR1 MDHEN and CDR2 SYDVKM. CDR3 sequence: CASTQLLAKNIQYF. The DNA of the CDR3 is TGTGCCAGCACCCAACTCCTAGCCAAAAACATTCAGTACTTC.

The chain joins TRBV30 to TRBJ1-1, with D unclear. Trimming took 5 bases from V and 4 from J, leaving 11 bases between them. CDR3 length: 12 amino acids. CDR1 and CDR2 (germline): GTSNPN, SVGIG (reference sequence). DNA of the CDR3: TGTGCCTGGGGCCCGGAGGGCACTGAAGCTTTCTTT. Protein sequence: CAWGPEGTEAFF.

The V call is TRBV12-5, the J call TRBJ1-5; D not resolved. The CDR3 length is 16 residues. The V end lost 3 bases, the J end lost 0 bases, and 12 bases lay between the germline ends. Germline V gene data show CDR1 as LGHNT and CDR2 as FRNRAP. The CDR3 DNA is TGTGCTAGTGGTTTCCCAGCAGGTGGTAGCAATCAGCCCCAGCATTTT. This encodes CASGFPAGGSNQPQHF.

This sequence joins TRBV12-5 and TRBJ2-5, with 14 bases matching TRBD2. The CDR3 is 16 amino acids. Germline V CDR1 and CDR2: LGHNT, FRNRAP. Trimming removed 6 bases from V and 2 bases from J; junction bases left unmatched: 5. CDR3 DNA sequence: TGTGCTAGTGGCACTGGACTAGCGGGGGGACAAGAGACCCAGTACTTC. Its protein product is CASGTGLAGGQETQYF.

The rearrangement links TRBV6-2 or TRBV6-3 to TRBJ1-2, with 7 bases that match TRBD1. This CDR3 comprises 16 residues. From germline, CDR1 is MNHEY and CDR2 SVGEGT. The trim removed 5 bases at V and 5 bases at J, leaving 14 bases unmatched. CDR3 amino acids: CASSPPNRGPVYGYTF. CDR3 bases: TGTGCCAGCAGTCCCCCCAACAGGGGCCCCGTTTATGGCTACACCTTC.

The chain links TRBV30 to TRBJ2-6; D is uncertain. V was clipped by 4 bases and J by 0 bases, with 10 bases between them. This CDR3 contains 15 residues. Per the germline V gene, CDR1 is GTSNPN and CDR2 is SVGIG (reference sequence). As DNA, the CDR3 is TGTGCCTGGACCCTGCAGAACTCTGGGGCCAACGTCCTGACTTTC. Translation gives CAWTLQNSGANVLTF.

This chain uses TRBV6-2 or TRBV6-3 with TRBJ1-1; 9 bases are shared with TRBD1. V dropped 4 bases and J dropped 5; count of bases not matched to a gene: 8. In germline, CDR1 is MNHEY, CDR2 SVGEGT. CDR3 length equals 15 residues. For the CDR3, the DNA is TGTGCCAGCAGTTCTCCCGGGACAGGGAGGACTGAAGCTTTCTTT. Translated, it gives CASSSPGTGRTEAFF.

This clone was found once. This rearrangement joins TRBV5-1 to TRBJ2-5; possibly TRBD2 for D (6 bases). This CDR3 is built from 13 residues. Trimming stripped 3 bases from V and 4 bases from J, with 10 bases between. CDR1 and CDR2 (germline): SGHRS, YFSETQ. The CDR3 DNA reads as TGCGCCAGCAGCTCAGGACTAATAGAGACCCAGTACTTC. As protein: CASSSGLIETQYF.

The CDR3 DNA reads TGTGCCAGCAGTCTAGACGGAGAGACCCAGTACTTC. Residues: CASSLDGETQYF. V gene TRBV25-1 combines with J gene TRBJ2-5; D unclear. CDR3 size: 12 residues. Germline lookup yields CDR1 MGHDK and CDR2 SYGVNS. V was pared by 5 bases and J by 4 bases, with 8 bases between.

The chain employs TRBV27 and TRBJ1-4, with D maybe TRBD1 (5 bases). V shed 6 bases and J shed 8 bases, with 16 bases lying between them. There are 14 residues in the CDR3. CDR1 is MNHEY and CDR2 is SMNVEV in the germline V gene (reference sequence). In DNA form, the CDR3 reads TGTGCCAGCAGATTGGGACTCAGGGACGAAAAACTGTTTTTT. As protein: CASRLGLRDEKLFF.

The CDR3 spells CASREGQGASNTEAFF. In DNA form, the CDR3 reads TGTGCCAGCAGGGAAGGACAGGGGGCGAGCAACACTGAAGCTTTCTTT. The chain couples TRBV5-4 to TRBJ1-1; TRBD1 agrees at 11 bases. From germline, CDR1 is SGHNT and CDR2 YYREEE (reference sequence). V dropped 5 bases and J dropped 2; count of bases not matched to a gene: 8. The CDR3 runs to 16 residues.

The V and J genes are TRBV4-3 and TRBJ1-1; D not resolved. The germline gives CDR1 LGHNA, CDR2 YSLEER. The CDR3 loop spans 14 amino acids. Deletions cut 3 bases from V and 5 bases from J, with 13 bases between. The CDR3 DNA reads TGCGCCAGCAGCCACGAACCCCGCGAGACTGAAGCTTTCTTT. It yields the protein CASSHEPRETEAFF.

This clone was found a few times. The chain links TRBV7-9 to TRBJ2-7; D is perhaps TRBD1 (6 bases). CDR3 size: 14 residues. Germline assignment: CDR1 SEHNR and CDR2 FQNEAQ (reference sequence). Trimming stripped 1 base from V and 4 bases from J, with 11 bases between. The CDR3, as DNA: TGTGCCAGCAGCTTAGTACAGGGTGGTTACGAGCAGTACTTC. Protein product: CASSLVQGGYEQYF.

This clone was counted between two and nine times. The chain is built from TRBV4-2 and TRBJ1-1; 8 nucleotides agree with TRBD1. Germline CDR1 is LGHNA and CDR2 is YNFKEQ. The CDR3 length is 15 residues. Trimming at V came to 5 bases and at J to 4 bases, leaving 9 bases not matched to a gene. CDR3 DNA: TGTGCCAGCAGCGCCCAGACAGGGGTCGGCACTGAAGCTTTCTTT. Encoded protein: CASSAQTGVGTEAFF.

The rearrangement joins TRBV20-1 to TRBJ1-5, with D tentatively TRBD1 (6 bases). CDR3 length: 13 residues. The V gene's germline CDR1 is DFQATT and CDR2 SNEGSKA (reference sequence). The germline V and J ends were trimmed by 3 bases and 3 bases, with 9 bases remaining between them. CDR3 amino acids: CSASPGVNQPQHF. The CDR3, as DNA: TGCAGTGCTAGTCCAGGGGTCAATCAGCCCCAGCATTTT.

The chain links TRBV2 to TRBJ2-3; TRBD2 matches 12 bases. Per germline, CDR1 SNHLY and CDR2 FYNNEI. The CDR3 is 16 residues long. Unmatched junction bases numbered 10, after V lost 6 bases and J lost 6 bases. The CDR3 is CASRTSLAGGLDTQYF. In nucleotides, the CDR3 is TGTGCCAGCAGGACCTCGCTAGCGGGGGGGCTGGATACGCAGTATTTT.

This clone was observed a few times. The V gene is TRBV4-1, the J gene TRBJ2-3; D might be TRBD2 (5 bases). Trimming stripped 1 base from V and 1 base from J, with 9 bases between. The CDR3 totals 15 residues. Germline CDR1 is MGHRA and CDR2 is YSYEKL. The DNA of the CDR3 is TGCGCCAGCAGCCAAGGCGGGTCCCGCACAGATACGCAGTATTTT. Its translation: CASSQGGSRTDTQYF.

V and J are TRBV6-5 and TRBJ1-6; 7 bases match TRBD1. J gave up 6 bases and V 5 bases, and 7 bases lay outside the gene matches. Per the germline V gene, CDR1 is MNHEY and CDR2 is SVGAGI. This CDR3 region has 15 residues. The CDR3 region is CASSPRTGPNSPLHF. CDR3 nucleotide sequence: TGTGCCAGCAGTCCCCGGACAGGTCCTAATTCACCCCTCCACTTT.

This chain uses TRBV7-6 with TRBJ2-2; 10 nucleotides line up with TRBD2. In germline, CDR1 is SGHVS, CDR2 FNYEAQ. Trimming cost V 5 bases and J 5 bases; bases outside gene matches: 8. This CDR3 comprises 16 residues. The CDR3 loop reads CASSEGTSVETGELFF. In nucleotides, the CDR3 is TGTGCCAGCAGCGAGGGGACTAGCGTTGAGACCGGGGAGCTGTTTTTT.

CDR3 nucleotide sequence: TGTGCCAGCAGTTTAAAACGGGGACAGCGCTGCAATCAGCCCCAGCATTTT. Protein product: CASSLKRGQRCNQPQHF. The chain employs TRBV21-1 and TRBJ1-5; the table names TRBD1, a call not compared with the DNA. TRBV21-1 is termed a pseudogene. This CDR3 is built from 17 residues.